This T cell receptor beta chain was sequenced for a study of T cell repertoires and HLA-DP antigens. Average purity of the negatively selected CD4+ T cells was around 98%. There are 17 residues in the CDR3. V lost 4 bases and J lost 0; bases outside the gene matches: 8. CDR1 and CDR2 from the germline V gene are SGHRS and YFSETQ. Profiling relied on immunoSEQ multiplex PCR, and the TCRdb table lists in-frame clones only, not all of them. Here the sample spans approximately 110,000 clones, 92% being singletons. As concerns this clone: Its antigen is unidentified.

This clonotype originated in a woman aged 18-29 years in good health and CMV-seronegative. The sequenced material came from CD4+ T cells from PBMCs. The chain uses TRBV5-1 and TRBJ2-7; 12 bases align to TRBD2. As DNA, the CDR3 is TGCGCCAGCAGCCCGTTCCTAGCGGGAGGGAACTCCTACGAGCAGTACTTC. Protein: CASSPFLAGGNSYEQYF.